Included here is one T cell receptor (beta chain) sequence, with context. Antigen unknown. Germline V gene data show CDR1 as SGHTA and CDR2 as FQGNSA. The CDR3 is 19 amino acids. Trimming pared 0 bases from V and 3 bases from J, leaving 23 bases between. The assay was immunoSEQ multiplex PCR, and TCRdb's table has in-frame clones only and misses some. The sample lists some 130,000 clones; less than 90% were seen once. This sample stems from a study of cytomegalovirus exposure and HLA in healthy donors. General study findings and limits: According to a later analysis, TCR clusters from the first cohort tended to co-occur in the 120 or so validation repertoires. The authors enumerated roughly 180 TCR beta chains as linked to cytomegalovirus. Reportedly, diagnosis of cytomegalovirus status by the classifier showed high specificity and sensitivity.

This clonotype was obtained from a man between 18 and 29 years old in good health and CMV-seronegative. Sequencing used PBMCs. V and J are TRBV7-2 and TRBJ2-5; TRBD2 might be the D (6 bases). The CDR3 is CASSLALMLSGGKEETQYF. CDR3 DNA: TGTGCCAGCAGCTTAGCGCTTATGTTATCCGGAGGGAAAGAAGAGACCCAGTACTTC.